This is a list of T cell receptor beta chains from one sample in a study of T cell changes during pregnancy in multiple sclerosis. Sequencing used immunoSEQ multiplex PCR; TCRdb keeps in-frame clones, though not all of them. Among approximately 37,000 clones listed, approximately 94% were seen once. Material: peripheral blood, obtained in the third trimester of pregnancy. The receptors come from a female donor with multiple sclerosis, enrolled in a pregnancy study. Both conserved end residues are part of each CDR3. Each record gives: V gene, D gene, clone size, J gene, CDR3 DNA, CDR3 protein. The D gene is left open where the match is weak. Clone sizes are given selectively: once, few, many, or a class where the clone is expanded.

>TRBV4-1|TRBD1|.|TRBJ1-5
TGCGCCAGCAGCCCGAGACAGGGGGATAATCAGCCCCAGCATTTT
CASSPRQGDNQPQHF
>TRBV9|.|.|TRBJ1-1
TGTGCCAGCAGCGTAGATTCCTTGACTGAAGCTTTCTTT
CASSVDSLTEAFF
>TRBV5-1|.|.|TRBJ2-1
TGCGCCAGCAGCTTTAGTGATGAGCAGTTCTTC
CASSFSDEQFF
>TRBV2|.|once|TRBJ1-2
TGTGCCAGCAGTGAAGGAGGGTATGGCTACACCTTC
CASSEGGYGYTF
>TRBV9|TRBD2|.|TRBJ2-1
TGTGCCAGCAGCTTAGAGGGGAAGCGGGGTTACAATGAGCAGTTCTTC
CASSLEGKRGYNEQFF
>TRBV11-3|.|.|TRBJ2-7
TGTGCCAGCAGTGGGAGTATTGCCTACTACGAGCAGTACTTC
CASSGSIAYYEQYF
>TRBV6-1|TRBD2|few|TRBJ2-1
TGTGCCAGCAGTGGGGGACTACCGAATGAGCAGTTCTTC
CASSGGLPNEQFF
>TRBV18|TRBD1|once|TRBJ2-7
TGTGCCAGCTCACCTCCCGGACAGGGGTATAACCACGAGCAGTACTTC
CASSPPGQGYNHEQYF
>TRBV6-5|TRBD1|.|TRBJ2-1
TGTGCCAGCACCTCGGACAGGGTTCCTTATGAGCAGTTCTTC
CASTSDRVPYEQFF
>TRBV9|.|few|TRBJ2-2
TGTGCCAGCAGCGTAGAGAGGGACGGGGAGCTGTTTTTT
CASSVERDGELFF
>TRBV14|TRBD1|.|TRBJ2-1
TGTGCCAGCAGCCTAGCAGGGACAGGGTCCAATGAGCAGTTCTTC
CASSLAGTGSNEQFF
>TRBV19|TRBD1|once|TRBJ1-1
TGTGCCAGTAGTCCTCAGGACAGGGCGCACACTGAAGCTTTCTTT
CASSPQDRAHTEAFF
>TRBV19|.|once|TRBJ1-5
TGTGCCAGTAGTATGTCAGGGGTAGGGAGCAATCAGCCCCAGCATTTT
CASSMSGVGSNQPQHF
>TRBV9|TRBD2|.|TRBJ2-7
TGTGCCAGCAGCGCCTGGGGGACTAGCCTCGAGCAGTACTTC
CASSAWGTSLEQYF
>TRBV30|TRBD2|.|TRBJ2-4
TGTGCCTGGAGTGTCGGAGCGGGGTTAGCCAAAAACATTCAGTACTTC
CAWSVGAGLAKNIQYF
>TRBV7-9|TRBD1|.|TRBJ2-2
TGTGCCAGCAGCCGACAGGGGGCGGACGCCGGGGAGCTGTTTTTT
CASSRQGADAGELFF
>TRBV15|.|.|TRBJ1-3
TGTGCCACCAGCTTTAACCGGGAGCCGGCTGGAAACACCATATATTTT
CATSFNREPAGNTIYF
>TRBV7-2|.|.|TRBJ2-1
TGTGCCAGCAGTCAACAACTCGATGGGGGCTATTCCTACAATGAGCAGTTCTTC
CASSQQLDGGYSYNEQFF
>TRBV11-1|.|.|TRBJ2-3
TGTGCCAGCAGCGGTGTGCGGGACTCGCTCTCCTCCCGCACAGATACGCAGTATTTT
CASSGVRDSLSSRTDTQYF
>TRBV7-9|.|.|TRBJ1-1
TGTGCCAGCAGCTTTAGCACCAACACTGAAGCTTTCTTT
CASSFSTNTEAFF
>TRBV6-6|.|.|TRBJ2-3
TGTGCCAGCAGTTACGGACGGACAAAAAGCACAGATACGCAGTATTTT
CASSYGRTKSTDTQYF
>TRBV11-2|.|.|TRBJ1-3
TGTGCCAGCAGCTTGATCAGGGTGGACACCATATATTTT
CASSLIRVDTIYF
>TRBV5-8|TRBD1|.|TRBJ1-6
TGTGCCAGCAGCTTGAACAGGGGGAATTCACCCCTCCACTTT
CASSLNRGNSPLHF
>TRBV7-3|TRBD2|.|TRBJ2-3
TGTGCCAGCAGCTTAGGACGGACTAGCGGGGCCACAGATACGCAGTATTTT
CASSLGRTSGATDTQYF
>TRBV10-3|TRBD2|.|TRBJ2-7
TGTGCCATCAGTGAGTTTGAACTAGCGGGAGCCACGTACGAGCAGTACTTC
CAISEFELAGATYEQYF
>TRBV19|TRBD1|.|TRBJ1-2
TGTGCCAGTAGTCATCGGACAGGCGTCCCTGCTTTC
CASSHRTGVPAF
>TRBV7-6|TRBD2|.|TRBJ2-2
TGTGCCAGCAGCGCGAAGACTAGGACTAGCGGGAACACCGGGGAGCTGTTTTTT
CASSAKTRTSGNTGELFF
>TRBV7-6|.|.|TRBJ1-2
TGTGCCAGCAGCCCTACCCCTCGGGGGGCCTTTGGCTACACCTTC
CASSPTPRGAFGYTF
>TRBV27|.|.|TRBJ2-3
TGTGCCAGCAGTTTCTCCTTAGCGGCCACAGATACGCAGTATTTT
CASSFSLAATDTQYF
>TRBV6-1|.|.|TRBJ1-1
TGTGCCAGCAGTGAAGCCTATGGCGGGGGGACTGAAGCTTTCTTT
CASSEAYGGGTEAFF
>TRBV28|TRBD1|.|TRBJ1-2
TGTGCCAGCAGTTACCCGGGACAGCCCCTTTCCCGTTTC
CASSYPGQPLSRF
>TRBV10-3|TRBD2|.|TRBJ2-2
TGTGCCATCAGTGAGGGACTAGCGGGAGCCACCGGGGAGCTGTTTTTT
CAISEGLAGATGELFF
>TRBV14|TRBD1|once|TRBJ1-2
TGTGCCAGCAGCCAGGACGACAGGGTATCGGATGGCTACACCTTC
CASSQDDRVSDGYTF
>TRBV6-1|.|.|TRBJ2-7
TGTGCCAGCAGTGAAGGGACAGCAAGAGAGCAGTACTTC
CASSEGTAREQYF
>TRBV5-1|TRBD2|.|TRBJ2-1
TGCGCCAGCAGCGATAGACTAGCGGGAGAATTGAATGAGCAGTTCTTC
CASSDRLAGELNEQFF
>TRBV27|.|.|TRBJ1-1
TGTGCCAGCAGTTTAGGTCGGGTGAACACTGAAGCTTTCTTT
CASSLGRVNTEAFF
>TRBV19|TRBD1|.|TRBJ2-7
TGTGCCAGTTCCTCAATACCGGGACAGATCTCCTACGAGCAGTACTTC
CASSSIPGQISYEQYF
>TRBV9|.|.|TRBJ2-1
TGTGCCAGCAGCGCTGGGACATTAGGGAACAATGAGCAGTTCTTC
CASSAGTLGNNEQFF
>TRBV19|TRBD1|.|TRBJ1-1
TGTGCCAGTAGTAAGGGACAGGTTGAAGCTTTCTTT
CASSKGQVEAFF
>TRBV6-6|.|.|TRBJ1-2
TGTGCCGTCCAGAGGGAGGGCCTCCTCTATGGCTACACCTTC
CAVQREGLLYGYTF
>TRBV9|TRBD1|.|TRBJ2-1
TGTGCCAGCAGCCCAGGGGGCTCAAACAATGAGCAGTTCTTC
CASSPGGSNNEQFF
>TRBV7-2|.|.|TRBJ1-2
TGTGCCAGCAGCTTAGCGCGGCAACCCAGCTATGGCTACACCTTC
CASSLARQPSYGYTF
>TRBV4-3|.|.|TRBJ1-5
TGCGCCAGCAGCCAAGATTGGCAGGGAAGTCAGCCCCAGCATTTT
CASSQDWQGSQPQHF
>TRBV7-7|TRBD1|.|TRBJ2-7
TGTGCTAGCAGCCCCGGACAGGGGTTGAACGAGCAGTACTTC
CASSPGQGLNEQYF
>TRBV28|TRBD2|.|TRBJ2-1
TGTGCCAGCAGTTTATCCGGGAGGGCCAATGAGCAGTTCTTC
CASSLSGRANEQFF
>TRBV10-3|TRBD1|once|TRBJ2-1
TGTGCCATCAGTGATCCGGGACAGAGCTCCTACAATGAGCAGTTCTTC
CAISDPGQSSYNEQFF
>TRBV14|.|.|TRBJ2-3
TGTGCCAGCAGCACACGAGACAGGACTAGTATTAGGACAGATACGCAGTATTTT
CASSTRDRTSIRTDTQYF
>TRBV10-3|TRBD2|.|TRBJ2-1
TGTGCCATCAGCCCTAGCGGGGGTCATGAGCAGTTCTTC
CAISPSGGHEQFF
>TRBV10-3|.|.|TRBJ2-2
TGTGCCATCAGTGAGGAGGGTACCGGGGAGCTGTTTTTT
CAISEEGTGELFF
>TRBV19|.|.|TRBJ2-4
TGTGCCAGTAGTATTTTCCTTCCGGGAGCTGCCAAAAACATTCAGTACTTC
CASSIFLPGAAKNIQYF
>TRBV9|.|.|TRBJ1-3
TGTGCCAGCAGCGTAGTGCCGATCCTTAGCTCTGGAAACACCATATATTTT
CASSVVPILSSGNTIYF
>TRBV5-1|TRBD2|.|TRBJ2-7
TGCGCCAGCAGCTTGGGGACTAGCGGGCCCTACGAGCAGTACTTC
CASSLGTSGPYEQYF
>TRBV6-1|TRBD2|once|TRBJ2-7
TGTGCCAGCAGCGAGACTAGCGGGAGACAGTACTTC
CASSETSGRQYF
>TRBV4-1|TRBD2|.|TRBJ2-7
TGCGCCAGCAGCCAACAAGCGGGAGGGTTTTACGAGCAGTACTTC
CASSQQAGGFYEQYF
>TRBV27|TRBD2|.|TRBJ2-7
TGTGCCAGCAGTATTAAGCGGGGAGACTACGAGCAGTACTTC
CASSIKRGDYEQYF